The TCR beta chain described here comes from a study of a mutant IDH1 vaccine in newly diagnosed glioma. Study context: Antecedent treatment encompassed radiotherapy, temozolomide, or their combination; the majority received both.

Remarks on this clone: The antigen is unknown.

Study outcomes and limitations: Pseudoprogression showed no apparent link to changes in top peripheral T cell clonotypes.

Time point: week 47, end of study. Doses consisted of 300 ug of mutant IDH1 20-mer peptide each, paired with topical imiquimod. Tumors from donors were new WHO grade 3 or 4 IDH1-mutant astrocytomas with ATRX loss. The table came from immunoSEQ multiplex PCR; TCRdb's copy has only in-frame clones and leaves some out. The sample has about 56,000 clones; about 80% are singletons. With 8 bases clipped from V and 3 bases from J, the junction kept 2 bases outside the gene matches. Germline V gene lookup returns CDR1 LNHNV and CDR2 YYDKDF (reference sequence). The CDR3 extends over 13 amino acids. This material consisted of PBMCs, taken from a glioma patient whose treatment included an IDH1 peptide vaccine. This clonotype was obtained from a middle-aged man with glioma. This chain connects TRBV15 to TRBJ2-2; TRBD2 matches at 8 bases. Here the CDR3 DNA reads TGTGCCACCTTAGCGGGATACACCGGGGAGCTGTTTTTT. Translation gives CATLAGYTGELFF.